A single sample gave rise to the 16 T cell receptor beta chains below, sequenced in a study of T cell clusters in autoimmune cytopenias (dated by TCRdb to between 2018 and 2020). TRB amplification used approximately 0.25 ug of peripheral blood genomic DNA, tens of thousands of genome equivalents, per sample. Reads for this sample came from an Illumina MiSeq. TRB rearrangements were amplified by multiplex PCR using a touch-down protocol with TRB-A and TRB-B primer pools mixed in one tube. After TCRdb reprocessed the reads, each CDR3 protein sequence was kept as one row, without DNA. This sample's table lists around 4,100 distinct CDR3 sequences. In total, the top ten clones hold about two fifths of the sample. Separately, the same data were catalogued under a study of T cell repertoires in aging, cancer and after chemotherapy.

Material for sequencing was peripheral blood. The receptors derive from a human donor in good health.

This CDR3 is CARSLERSGNTIYF. This chain links TRBV5-3 with TRBJ1-3. TRBV5-3 is given ORF status, its function remaining uncertain. The CDR3 consists of 14 residues.

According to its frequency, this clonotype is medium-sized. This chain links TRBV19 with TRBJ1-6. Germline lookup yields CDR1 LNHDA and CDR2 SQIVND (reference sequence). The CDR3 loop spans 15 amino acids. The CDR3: CASQVHSSYNSPLHF.

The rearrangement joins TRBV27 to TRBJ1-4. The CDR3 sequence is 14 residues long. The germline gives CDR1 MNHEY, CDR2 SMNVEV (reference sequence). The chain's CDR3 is CASSYAGGNEKLFF.

The CDR3 loop reads CASSLTFQNTEAFF. V is TRBV27 and J is TRBJ1-1. Germline V lookup: CDR1 MNHEY, CDR2 SMNVEV (reference sequence). The CDR3 is 14 amino acids.

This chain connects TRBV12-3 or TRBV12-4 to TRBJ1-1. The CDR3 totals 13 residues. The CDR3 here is CASSLAGGGEAFF.

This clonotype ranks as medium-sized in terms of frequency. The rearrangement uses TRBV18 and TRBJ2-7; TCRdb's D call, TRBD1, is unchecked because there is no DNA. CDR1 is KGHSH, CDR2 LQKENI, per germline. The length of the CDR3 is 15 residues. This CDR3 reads CASSPPTGTDHEQYF.

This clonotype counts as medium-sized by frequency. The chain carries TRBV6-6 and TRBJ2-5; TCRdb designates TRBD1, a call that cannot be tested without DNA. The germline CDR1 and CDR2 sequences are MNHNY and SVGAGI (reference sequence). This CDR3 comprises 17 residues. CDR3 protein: CASASGGLRDRGKTQYF.

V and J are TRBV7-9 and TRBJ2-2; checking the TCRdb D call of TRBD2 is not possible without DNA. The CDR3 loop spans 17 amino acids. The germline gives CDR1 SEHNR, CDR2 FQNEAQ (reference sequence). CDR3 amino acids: CASSQGLAGESAGELFF. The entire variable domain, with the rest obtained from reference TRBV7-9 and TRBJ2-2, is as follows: DTGVSQNPRHKITKRGQNVTFRCDPISEHNRLYWYRQTLGQGPEFLTYFQNEAQLEKSRLLSDRFSAERPKGSFSTLEIQRTEQGDSAMYLCASSQGLAGESAGELFFGEGSRLTVL.

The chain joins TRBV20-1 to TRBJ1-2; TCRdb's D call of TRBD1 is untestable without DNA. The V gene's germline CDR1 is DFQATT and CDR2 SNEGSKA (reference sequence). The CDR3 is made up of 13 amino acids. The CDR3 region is CSAPGTGNYGYTF.

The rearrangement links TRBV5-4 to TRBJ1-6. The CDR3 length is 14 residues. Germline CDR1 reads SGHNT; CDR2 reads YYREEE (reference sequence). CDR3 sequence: CASSLGQAISPLHF.

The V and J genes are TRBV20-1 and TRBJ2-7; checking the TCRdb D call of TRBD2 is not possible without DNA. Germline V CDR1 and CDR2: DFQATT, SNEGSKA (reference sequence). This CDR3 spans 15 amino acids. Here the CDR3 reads CSARALAGAIYEQYF.

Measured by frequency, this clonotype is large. This chain's CDR3 is CASSNGQGAISPLHF. The chain recombines TRBV6-2 or TRBV6-3 with TRBJ1-6; TCRdb's D gene call, TRBD1, goes unchecked for lack of DNA. The CDR3 is 15 amino acids. The V gene's germline CDR1 is MNHEY and CDR2 SVGEGT.

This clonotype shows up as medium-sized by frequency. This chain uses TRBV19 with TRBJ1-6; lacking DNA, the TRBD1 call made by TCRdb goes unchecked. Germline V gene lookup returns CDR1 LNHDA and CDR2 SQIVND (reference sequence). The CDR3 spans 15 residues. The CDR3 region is CASSVPGPPWSPLHF.

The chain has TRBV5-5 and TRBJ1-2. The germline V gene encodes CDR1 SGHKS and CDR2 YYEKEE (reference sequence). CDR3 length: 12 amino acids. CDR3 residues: CASTTTNYGYTF.

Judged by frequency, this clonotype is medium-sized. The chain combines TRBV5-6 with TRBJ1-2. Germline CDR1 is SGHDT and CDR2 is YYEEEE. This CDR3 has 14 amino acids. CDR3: CASSRQTRDYGYTF.

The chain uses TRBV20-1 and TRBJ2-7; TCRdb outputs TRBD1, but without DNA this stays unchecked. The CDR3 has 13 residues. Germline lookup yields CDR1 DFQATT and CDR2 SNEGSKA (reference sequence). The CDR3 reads CSAMDPGAYEQYF.